This TCR beta chain was found in a study of T cell responses to AZD1222 COVID-19 vaccine. Whole-study findings and limits: Donors were largely white British and mainly female; clonal diversity was possibly underestimated. Spike-specific TCR breadth and depth grew following two AZD1222 doses. Dominant at 160-218 and 743-854, vaccine-associated CD4 TCRs also spanned spike.

V was pared by 3 bases and J by 17 bases, with 18 bases of the junction left unmatched. CDR3 length: 16 amino acids. Germline assignment: CDR1 LGHDT and CDR2 YNNKEL (reference sequence). This clone was picked up one time. Its cognate antigen is unknown. Measured with immunoSEQ multiplex PCR; TCRdb has only the in-frame clones, and not every one. The table has under 110,000 clones, less than 95% seen once. Sequencing used peripheral blood, obtained on day 0 of AZD1222 vaccination. The TCR sequence derives from an adult in good health. V gene TRBV3-1 (or the pseudogene TRBV3-2) combines with J gene TRBJ1-6; 8 bases are a match to TRBD1. The CDR3 sequence: CASSHGQGTLIHPFHF. The CDR3 nucleotides read TGTGCCAGCAGCCACGGACAGGGCACACTAATTCACCCCTTCCACTTT.